Shown below are 27 T cell receptor beta chains from a single sample sequenced in a study of shared clonotypes between healthy human individuals. This table comes from immunoSEQ multiplex PCR, and its TCRdb copy is limited to in-frame clones, with some not included. Here the sample spans about 1.9 million clones, 85% to 95% being singletons. CD45RO-negative, CCR7-selected cells formed the naive CD8 fraction, which excluded terminally differentiated effector memory CD45RA+ cells. The material sequenced was naive CD8+ T cells from PBMCs. The receptors stem from a man aged 18 to 30 in good health. Some clones in this sample may be carry-over from other donors' samples.

This clone was seen once. The gene calls are TRBV2 and TRBJ2-4, with D possibly matching TRBD2 (6 bases). Trimming cost V 4 bases and J 3 bases, with 13 bases left between them. The germline gives CDR1 SNHLY, CDR2 FYNNEI. The length of the CDR3 is 15 residues. CDR3 amino acids: CASSGGVSSKNIQYF. The CDR3 DNA sequence: TGTGCCAGCAGTGGGGGGGTCTCGAGCAAAAACATTCAGTACTTC.

This chain connects TRBV7-2 to TRBJ2-5, with TRBD2 matching 15 bases. The germline V gene has CDR1 SGHTA and CDR2 FQGNSA. The V segment lost 5 bases and the J segment 5 bases; nucleotides outside the gene matches: 9. This CDR3 spans 17 amino acids. The CDR3 DNA reads as TGTGCCAGCAGCGATAGGACTAGCGGGAGGGCCGGGGAGACCCAGTACTTC. Translation gives CASSDRTSGRAGETQYF.

CDR3: CASSVFFNTEAFF. In nucleotides, the CDR3 is TGTGCCAGCAGCGTATTTTTTAACACTGAAGCTTTCTTT. The chain carries TRBV9 and TRBJ1-1; unclear D gene. Germline CDR1 and CDR2: SGDLS and YYNGEE. This CDR3 has 13 residues. V gave up 1 base and J gave up 2 bases, with 6 bases separating them.

The chain carries TRBV2 and TRBJ2-1, with D perhaps matching TRBD1 (6 bases). Germline CDR1 reads SNHLY; CDR2 reads FYNNEI. The CDR3 contains 16 residues. The V end was cut by 4 bases, the J end by 4 bases, with 17 bases between. The CDR3 sequence: CASSVWSGAKYNEQFF. The CDR3, as DNA: TGTGCCAGCAGTGTCTGGTCAGGGGCGAAGTACAATGAGCAGTTCTTC.

The V call is TRBV4-3, the J call TRBJ2-7; the match to TRBD1 covers 7 bases. This CDR3 comprises 16 residues. Trimming at V came to 1 base and at J to 5 bases, leaving 11 bases not matched to a gene. The germline CDR1 and CDR2 sequences are LGHNA and YSLEER. DNA of the CDR3: TGCGCCAGCAGCCAAGGAGGGTACAGGGGTGGCGACGAGCAGTACTTC. Its translation: CASSQGGYRGGDEQYF.

This chain links TRBV4-3 with TRBJ2-7; maybe TRBD2 (5 bases). This CDR3 contains 16 residues. Germline V lookup: CDR1 LGHNA, CDR2 YSLEER. V dropped 2 bases and J dropped 3 bases, with 17 bases sitting between them. DNA of the CDR3: TGCGCCAGCAGCCAATCTGGCGGGTCGGAATACTACGAGCAGTACTTC. Encoded protein: CASSQSGGSEYYEQYF.

The V and J genes are TRBV7-8 and TRBJ2-1; 10 nucleotides agree with TRBD2. The germline CDR1 and CDR2 sequences are SGHVS and FQNEAQ. V gave up 3 bases and J gave up 4 bases; unmatched junction bases: 6. The CDR3 is made up of 16 amino acids. The DNA of the CDR3 is TGTGCCAGCAGCTTTCCGACTAGCGGGTCATACAATGAGCAGTTCTTC. This encodes CASSFPTSGSYNEQFF.

Turning to this clone: The same CDR3 arises from other DNA sequences in this sample as well. The gene calls are TRBV2 and TRBJ2-7, with no clear D. Germline loops: CDR1 SNHLY, CDR2 FYNNEI. Trimming removed 2 bases at V and 4 bases at J, with 0 bases between. The CDR3 is 10 amino acids. CDR3 sequence (DNA): TGTGCCAGCAGTGAATACGAGCAGTACTTC. Protein: CASSEYEQYF. Full variable domain (missing parts from reference TRBV2 and TRBJ2-7): EPEVTQTPSHQVTQMGQEVILRCVPISNHLYFYWYRQILGQKVEFLVSFYNNEISEKSEIFDDQFSVERPDGSNFTLKIRSTKLEDSAMYFCASSEYEQYFGPGTRLTVT.

V usage is TRBV6-5 and J usage is TRBJ2-3; 7 bases map to TRBD2. CDR1 is MNHEY and CDR2 is SVGAGI in the germline V gene. The J segment lost 5 bases and the V segment lost 0 bases, leaving 5 bases of the junction unmatched. The CDR3 contains 15 residues. The CDR3 sequence is CASSYSGGLGDTQYF. CDR3 in DNA: TGTGCCAGCAGTTACTCGGGAGGGCTTGGAGATACGCAGTATTTT.

In DNA form, the CDR3 reads TGTGCCAGCAGCCCCACAGGGGGCGGCTACGAGCAGTACTTC. As protein: CASSPTGGGYEQYF. The chain couples TRBV7-3 to TRBJ2-7, with TRBD1 matching over 9 bases. CDR1 is SGHTA, CDR2 FQGTGA, per germline. V gave up 5 bases and J gave up 3 bases; unmatched junction bases: 5. The CDR3 totals 14 residues. Full variable domain (missing parts from reference TRBV7-3 and TRBJ2-7): GAGVSQTPSNKVTEKGKYVELRCDPISGHTALYWYRQSLGQGPEFLIYFQGTGAADDSGLPNDRFFAVRPEGSVSTLKIQRTERGDSAVYLCASSPTGGGYEQYFGPGTRLTVT.

The J gene is TRBJ1-5, the V gene TRBV4-3, with D maybe TRBD1 (6 bases). This CDR3 has 15 amino acids. CDR1 is LGHNA, CDR2 YSLEER, per germline. Trimming took 0 bases from V and 7 from J, leaving 13 bases between them. The CDR3 DNA reads TGCGCCAGCAGCCAAGAATGGCAGGGGCGGCAGCCCCAGCATTTT. Translating gives CASSQEWQGRQPQHF.

CDR3 sequence: CASSSGGGGGYGYTF. CDR3 DNA sequence: TGTGCCAGCAGCTCAGGGGGAGGTGGCGGCTATGGCTACACCTTC. V usage is TRBV7-9 and J usage is TRBJ1-2; 7 bases match TRBD1. Looked up from germline, CDR1 is SEHNR and CDR2 is FQNEAQ (reference sequence). V lost 4 bases to trimming and J lost 4 bases; unmatched junction nucleotides: 9. The CDR3 covers 15 residues.

In its sample, this clone was seen a few times. V is TRBV29-1 and J is TRBJ1-1, with D possibly TRBD1 on 6 matching bases. Trimming pared 4 bases from V and 0 bases from J, leaving 18 bases between. The CDR3 spans 16 residues. Germline-derived CDR1 and CDR2 are SQVTM and ANQGSEA. The CDR3 DNA follows: TGCAGCGTTGTCGGTTTTGCGGGGGCGATGAACACTGAAGCTTTCTTT. It yields the protein CSVVGFAGAMNTEAFF. Full variable domain (missing parts from reference TRBV29-1 and TRBJ1-1): SAVISQKPSRDICQRGTSLTIQCQVDSQVTMMFWYRQQPGQSLTLIATANQGSEATYESGFVIDKFPISRPNLTFSTLTVSNMSPEDSSIYLCSVVGFAGAMNTEAFFGQGTRLTVV.

This sequence joins TRBV27 and TRBJ2-7, with 7 bases aligning to TRBD1. The CDR3 is 13 residues long. The germline CDR1 and CDR2 sequences are MNHEY and SMNVEV (reference sequence). J gave up 6 bases and V 3 bases, and 5 bases lay outside the gene matches. The CDR3 coding sequence is TGTGCCAGCAGTTTGGTGACAGGGATCGAGCAGTACTTC. Protein sequence: CASSLVTGIEQYF.

In the case of this clone: At the DNA level, this CDR3 is encoded by other sequences in the same sample as well. DNA for the CDR3: TGTGCCAGCAGCGAAATCCTTCAGCCCCAGCATTTT. Its protein is CASSEILQPQHF. The chain links TRBV6-1 to TRBJ1-5; D gene ambiguous. CDR3 length: 12 residues. Germline V gene sequence: CDR1 MNHNS, CDR2 SASEGT. Trimming removed 6 bases from V and 6 bases from J, with 9 bases in between.

This chain links TRBV9 with TRBJ2-3; D not resolved. With 0 bases removed from V and 4 bases from J, the gap between germline ends came to 15 bases. The CDR3 is 16 amino acids. From germline, CDR1 is SGDLS and CDR2 YYNGEE. Here the CDR3 reads CASSVEGGRPADTQYF. CDR3 sequence (DNA): TGTGCCAGCAGCGTAGAGGGCGGACGCCCGGCAGATACGCAGTATTTT.

On this clone: This sample includes further DNA sequences coding for the same CDR3. V usage is TRBV9 and J usage is TRBJ2-3; no reliable D call. Trimming cost V 0 bases and J 0 bases, with 5 bases left between them. This CDR3 has 14 amino acids. Germline loops: CDR1 SGDLS, CDR2 YYNGEE. As DNA, the CDR3 is TGTGCCAGCAGCGTAGGAGGTAGCACAGATACGCAGTATTTT. Amino acid sequence: CASSVGGSTDTQYF.

The J gene is TRBJ2-7, the V gene TRBV7-9, with 8 bases identical to TRBD1. The CDR3 runs to 14 residues. The V gene's germline CDR1 is SEHNR and CDR2 FQNEAQ (reference sequence). The J segment lost 5 bases and the V segment lost 2 bases, leaving 5 bases of the junction unmatched. The CDR3 DNA follows: TGTGCCAGCAGCTTAAGACAGGGGACCCACGAGCAGTACTTC. This codes for CASSLRQGTHEQYF.

V gene TRBV30 combines with J gene TRBJ2-5; the D gene is possibly TRBD1 (6 bases). The V end was cut by 8 bases, the J end by 7 bases, with 26 bases between. The CDR3 runs to 15 residues. Looked up from germline, CDR1 is GTSNPN and CDR2 is SVGIG (reference sequence). The CDR3 nucleotides read TGTGCCGGGGAGCAGGGGTATGCTCCTAAGGGGACCCAGTACTTC. Translating gives CAGEQGYAPKGTQYF.

The chain employs TRBV5-4 and TRBJ2-2; the D is unclear. The CDR3 is 13 amino acids. Looked up from germline, CDR1 is SGHNT and CDR2 is YYREEE (reference sequence). V was trimmed by 6 bases and J by 2 bases, leaving 8 bases between them. CDR3 residues: CASKLENTGELFF. DNA of the CDR3: TGTGCCAGCAAACTCGAAAACACCGGGGAGCTGTTTTTT.

As to this clone: Other nucleotide sequences in the sample specify the same CDR3. V and J are TRBV27 and TRBJ2-3; 7 nucleotides match TRBD1. The CDR3 has 16 amino acids. Unmatched junction bases numbered 9, after V lost 5 bases and J lost 1 base. Germline V gene data show CDR1 as MNHEY and CDR2 as SMNVEV (reference sequence). Written as DNA, the CDR3 is TGTGCCAGCAGTCTTCTAAGGACAGGAGGCACAGATACGCAGTATTTT. It specifies CASSLLRTGGTDTQYF.

The chain joins TRBV6-1 to TRBJ2-1; 9 nucleotides agree with TRBD1. The CDR3 totals 15 residues. Trimming cost V 6 bases and J 5 bases; bases outside gene matches: 8. Germline V lookup: CDR1 MNHNS, CDR2 SASEGT. The CDR3 sequence: CASSKRQGGDNEQFF. CDR3 DNA: TGTGCCAGCAGCAAACGACAGGGGGGGGACAATGAGCAGTTCTTC.

This clone was seen a handful of times. The chain links TRBV27 to TRBJ1-1; D is unclear. Trimming stripped 6 bases from V and 1 base from J, with 12 bases between. The CDR3 contains 14 residues. Germline CDR1 reads MNHEY; CDR2 reads SMNVEV (reference sequence). The CDR3 DNA follows: TGTGCCAGCAGCCCGAATTGGGGGAACACTGAAGCTTTCTTT. Translated, it gives CASSPNWGNTEAFF.

This rearrangement joins TRBV27 to TRBJ2-1; 9 bases align to TRBD2. The CDR3 totals 16 residues. Germline V gene sequence: CDR1 MNHEY, CDR2 SMNVEV (reference sequence). Trimming cost V 1 base and J 9 bases; bases outside gene matches: 10. The CDR3 bases are TGTGCCAGCAGTTTATTACCTAGCGGGACAACCGCTGAGCAGTTCTTC. Amino acid sequence: CASSLLPSGTTAEQFF.

This chain joins TRBV4-2 and TRBJ2-1, with D tentatively TRBD2 (6 bases). Germline assignment: CDR1 LGHNA and CDR2 YNFKEQ. Trimming pared 0 bases from V and 3 bases from J, leaving 18 bases between. CDR3 length: 18 amino acids. The CDR3 here is CASSQDQWAEGDYNEQFF. CDR3 nucleotide sequence: TGTGCCAGCAGCCAAGATCAGTGGGCGGAGGGAGACTACAATGAGCAGTTCTTC.

The gene calls are TRBV7-3 and TRBJ2-1, with D perhaps matching TRBD1 or TRBD2 (5 bases each). Germline CDR1 is SGHTA and CDR2 is FQGTGA. V was trimmed by 8 bases and J by 5 bases, leaving 7 bases between them. The CDR3 is made up of 11 amino acids. CDR3 in amino acids: CASGTNNEQFF. In DNA form, the CDR3 reads TGTGCCAGCGGGACCAACAATGAGCAGTTCTTC. Full variable domain (remainder filled in from reference TRBV7-3 and TRBJ2-1): GAGVSQTPSNKVTEKGKYVELRCDPISGHTALYWYRQSLGQGPEFLIYFQGTGAADDSGLPNDRFFAVRPEGSVSTLKIQRTERGDSAVYLCASGTNNEQFFGPGTRLTVL.

On this clone: The same CDR3 can be traced to other DNA sequences in this sample. This sequence joins TRBV9 and TRBJ1-3; D possibly corresponds to TRBD1 (5 bases). CDR3 length: 15 residues. CDR1 is SGDLS and CDR2 is YYNGEE in the germline V gene. V lost 0 bases to trimming and J lost 1 base, with 8 bases between them. The CDR3 bases are TGTGCCAGCAGCGTAGGGGGACGGTCTGGAAACACCATATATTTT. This sequence encodes CASSVGGRSGNTIYF. The full variable domain, its missing parts supplied by reference TRBV9 and TRBJ1-3, is DSGVTQTPKHLITATGQRVTLRCSPRSGDLSVYWYQQSLDQGLQFLIQYYNGEERAKGNILERFSAQQFPDLHSELNLSSLELGDSALYFCASSVGGRSGNTIYFGEGSWLTVV.